A single sample is the source of the 30 T cell receptor beta chains below, sequenced in a study of T cell responses to AZD1222 COVID-19 vaccine (dated by TCRdb to about 2021). Reading the label with the study, this specimen's time point is: about 28 days (+/-7) after the second vaccine dose. Receptor amplification or capture employed the immunoSEQ multiplex PCR assay. TCRdb re-hosts the immuneACCESS table, in-frame sequences only. Its copies lack some clones; in the studies checked, an unresolved V gene accounts for under half of them, and the cause for the rest is not known. This sample gives 40,000 to 55,000 clones in total; approximately 90% of them show up just once. The ten top clones hold around 1.1% of the sample. Specimen: peripheral blood, collected 28 days after the second AZD1222 dose. Receptors originate from an adult who received the AZD1222 COVID-19 vaccine.

With respect to this clone: Other DNA sequences from this sample encode an identical CDR3 as well. This sequence joins TRBV28 and TRBJ1-6; the match to TRBD1 covers 7 bases. V lost 6 bases and J lost 9; bases outside the gene matches: 11. The germline gives CDR1 MDHEN, CDR2 SYDVKM. The CDR3 contains 15 residues. CDR3 in amino acids: CASSPRDREVSPLHF. CDR3 DNA sequence: TGTGCCAGCAGCCCCCGTGACAGGGAGGTTTCACCCCTCCACTTT.

The chain joins TRBV5-1 to TRBJ1-5; maybe TRBD1 (5 bases). V dropped 0 bases and J dropped 0 bases, with 7 bases sitting between them. The CDR3 loop spans 15 amino acids. Germline loops: CDR1 SGHRS, CDR2 YFSETQ. CDR3 DNA: TGCGCCAGCAGCTTGGGGGGGACTAGCAATCAGCCCCAGCATTTT. The encoded protein is CASSLGGTSNQPQHF.

The chain links TRBV18 to TRBJ2-7; 13 bases align to TRBD2. J lost 0 bases, V lost 1 base, and 9 bases had no gene match. The CDR3 runs to 19 residues. In germline, CDR1 is KGHSH, CDR2 LQKENI. The CDR3 spells CASSPLPTSGRSLSYEQYF. CDR3 DNA: TGTGCCAGCTCACCACTCCCGACTAGCGGGAGGTCCCTCTCCTACGAGCAGTACTTC.

The chain joins TRBV4-2 to TRBJ1-5; 7 nucleotides match TRBD1. Germline V gene sequence: CDR1 LGHNA, CDR2 YNFKEQ. With V trimmed by 4 bases and J by 2 bases, 8 bases remained unmatched. This CDR3 comprises 16 residues. CDR3 in DNA: TGTGCCAGCAGCCTAGAGGGGGCCTTGGGCAATCAGCCCCAGCATTTT. Amino acids: CASSLEGALGNQPQHF.

CDR3 in amino acids: CASSYRDPGQPQHF. The CDR3 DNA is TGTGCCAGCAGTTACAGGGACCCGGGGCAGCCCCAGCATTTT. The chain links TRBV6-2 or TRBV6-3 to TRBJ1-5; a possible D gene is TRBD1 (5 bases). V was clipped by 2 bases and J by 7 bases, with 12 bases between them. Germline V gene data show CDR1 as MNHEY and CDR2 as SVGEGT. The CDR3 extends over 14 amino acids.

This rearrangement joins TRBV3-1 (or the pseudogene TRBV3-2) to TRBJ1-1; D is unclear. The V and J ends lost 1 base and 1 base respectively, with 10 bases between them. The germline CDR1 and CDR2 sequences are LGHDT and YNNKEL (reference sequence). The CDR3 sequence is 15 residues long. Here the CDR3 DNA reads TGTGCCAGCAGCCAAGGATGGGCGGGGAACACTGAAGCTTTCTTT. It yields the protein CASSQGWAGNTEAFF.

This chain connects TRBV5-1 to TRBJ2-5; tentative D call: TRBD2 (5 bases). This CDR3 comprises 15 residues. The V gene lost 4 bases and the J gene lost 1 base, with 14 bases spanning the gap. CDR1 SGHRS and CDR2 YFSETQ come from the germline V gene. The CDR3 bases are TGCGCCAGCAGCCTCACGGGGTATGGCCAAGAGACCCAGTACTTC. It is translated as CASSLTGYGQETQYF.

The chain has TRBV19 and TRBJ1-3, with D possibly matching TRBD1 (5 bases). The germline V gene has CDR1 LNHDA and CDR2 SQIVND (reference sequence). The CDR3 is 13 amino acids. The V end lost 5 bases, the J end lost 4 bases, and 9 bases lay between the germline ends. CDR3: CASSSGRGNTIYF. In nucleotides, the CDR3 is TGTGCCAGTAGTTCGGGACGAGGAAACACCATATATTTT.

A single count supports this clone. V gene TRBV4-1 combines with J gene TRBJ2-1, with 8 bases that match TRBD2. The junction had 13 bases not matched to a gene; V was cut back by 1 base and J by 11 bases. Germline CDR1 reads MGHRA; CDR2 reads YSYEKL. The CDR3 contains 16 residues. Here the CDR3 reads CASSQGSGREGHQQFF. The DNA for the CDR3 is TGCGCCAGCAGCCAAGGGTCGGGACGGGAGGGCCATCAGCAGTTCTTC.

The chain links TRBV4-3 to TRBJ2-7, with D possibly TRBD1 on 6 matching bases. The ends were cut back, 2 bases at V and 1 base at J, with 15 bases in the middle. The CDR3 is 16 amino acids. The germline V gene encodes CDR1 LGHNA and CDR2 YSLEER. The CDR3 nucleotides are TGCGCCAGCAGCCAACTCTCCGGGACACCGTCCTACGAGCAGTACTTC. Its translation: CASSQLSGTPSYEQYF.

The rearrangement joins TRBV9 to TRBJ2-1, with D tentatively TRBD1 (6 bases). V lost 2 bases and J lost 4, with 7 bases in between. The CDR3 consists of 13 residues. Germline V gives CDR1 SGDLS, CDR2 YYNGEE. In nucleotides, the CDR3 is TGTGCCAGCAGCGTCCAGGGGTACAATGAGCAGTTCTTC. It encodes CASSVQGYNEQFF.

This chain joins TRBV4-1 and TRBJ2-7; tentatively, D is TRBD1 (6 bases). V gave up 2 bases and J gave up 3 bases, with 14 bases separating them. From germline, CDR1 is MGHRA and CDR2 YSYEKL. There are 15 residues in the CDR3. The CDR3 nucleotides read TGCGCCAGCAGCCAATTCTTCCAGGGGATCTACGAGCAGTACTTC. Encoded protein: CASSQFFQGIYEQYF.

The CDR3 coding sequence is TGTGCCAGTAGTATAGCGGCGGGATATGGCTACACCTTC. Translation gives CASSIAAGYGYTF. The chain joins TRBV19 to TRBJ1-2; no definite D call. The CDR3 is 13 amino acids. The V end was cut by 1 base, the J end by 5 bases, with 8 bases between. Germline CDR1 is LNHDA and CDR2 is SQIVND (reference sequence). The entire variable domain, with the rest obtained from reference TRBV19 and TRBJ1-2, is as follows: DGGITQSPKYLFRKEGQNVTLSCEQNLNHDAMYWYRQDPGQGLRLIYYSQIVNDFQKGDIAEGYSVSREKKESFPLTVTSAQKNPTAFYLCASSIAAGYGYTFGSGTRLTVV.

The V and J genes are TRBV7-3 and TRBJ2-1; 14 positions agree with TRBD2. CDR3 length equals 17 residues. The V gene's germline CDR1 is SGHTA and CDR2 FQGTGA. V dropped 0 bases and J dropped 7; count of bases not matched to a gene: 5. The CDR3, as DNA: TGTGCCAGCAGCTTAACCGGGACTAGCGGGAGTGTGAATGAGCAGTTCTTC. Amino acids: CASSLTGTSGSVNEQFF.

The chain carries TRBV6-5 and TRBJ1-1; TRBD1 agrees at 9 bases. From germline, CDR1 is MNHEY and CDR2 SVGAGI. V shed 10 bases and J 0 bases; nucleotides not matched to a gene: 3. The CDR3 covers 13 residues. This chain's CDR3 is CATGTGLNTEAFF. For the CDR3, the DNA is TGTGCCACGGGGACAGGGCTGAACACTGAAGCTTTCTTT.

The genes are TRBV5-4 and TRBJ1-1; unclear D gene. The CDR3 covers 13 residues. V gave up 0 bases and J gave up 1 base, with 4 bases separating them. The germline CDR1 and CDR2 sequences are SGHNT and YYREEE (reference sequence). The CDR3 reads CASSLDRNTEAFF. The CDR3 DNA reads TGTGCCAGCAGCTTGGACAGGAACACTGAAGCTTTCTTT.

The J gene is TRBJ2-6, the V gene TRBV14; TRBD1 matches 7 bases. Germline V CDR1 and CDR2: SGHDN, FVKESK. V lost 1 base, J lost 4 bases, and 7 bases stayed unmatched. The CDR3 loop spans 17 amino acids. The CDR3 sequence is CASSQGRGLTGANVLTF. For the CDR3, the DNA is TGTGCCAGCAGCCAAGGAAGGGGGCTCACCGGGGCCAACGTCCTGACTTTC.

The chain recombines TRBV28 with TRBJ1-2, with 7 bases fitting TRBD1. The CDR3 sequence is 12 residues long. V was clipped by 7 bases and J by 7 bases; unmatched bases: 6. The germline V gene has CDR1 MDHEN and CDR2 SYDVKM. The CDR3 is CASTTGDSGYTF. CDR3 in DNA: TGTGCCAGCACCACAGGGGATTCTGGCTACACCTTC.

Only one count was recorded for this clone. The chain uses TRBV3-1 (or the pseudogene TRBV3-2) and TRBJ2-1; perhaps D is TRBD1 or TRBD2 (5 bases each). The CDR3 runs 12 residues. Germline CDR1 and CDR2: LGHDT and YNNKEL (reference sequence). V was shortened by 4 bases and J by 9 bases, with 10 bases between the two germline ends. The CDR3 region has the DNA TGTGCCAGCAGCCCAGGGACCCGTGAGCAGTTCTTC. It yields the protein CASSPGTREQFF.

V gene TRBV10-3 combines with J gene TRBJ1-5, with D possibly matching TRBD1 (5 bases). The CDR3 contains 15 residues. CDR1 is ENHRY and CDR2 is SYGVKD in the germline V gene. Trimming took off 3 bases at V and 1 base at J, with 10 bases between the two ends. The CDR3 loop reads CAISESWGSNQPQHF. The CDR3 nucleotides are TGTGCCATCAGTGAAAGTTGGGGGAGCAATCAGCCCCAGCATTTT.

This sequence joins TRBV4-1 and TRBJ1-5; D perhaps matches TRBD1 (5 bases). Germline assignment: CDR1 MGHRA and CDR2 YSYEKL. Trimming pared 1 base from V and 3 bases from J, leaving 13 bases between. The CDR3 runs 16 residues. Written as DNA, the CDR3 is TGCGCCAGCAGCCAAGGTATAGGGGTTCTCAATCAGCCCCAGCATTTT. Translation: CASSQGIGVLNQPQHF.

J is TRBJ2-1 and V is TRBV27, with D perhaps TRBD2 (6 bases). CDR1 and CDR2 from the germline V gene are MNHEY and SMNVEV (reference sequence). The V end lost 1 base, the J end lost 0 bases, and 16 bases lay between the germline ends. The CDR3 contains 18 residues. CDR3: CASSLLAVQGLSYNEQFF. CDR3 nucleotides: TGTGCCAGCAGTTTATTAGCAGTCCAGGGACTCTCCTACAATGAGCAGTTCTTC.

The chain is built from TRBV18 and TRBJ2-7, with TRBD1 matching over 7 bases. The germline V gene has CDR1 KGHSH and CDR2 LQKENI. This CDR3 comprises 14 residues. The ends lost 2 bases at V and 2 bases at J; junction bases unmatched: 3. CDR3 sequence reads: CASSPGQATYEQYF. The CDR3 DNA is TGTGCCAGCTCACCAGGACAGGCCACCTACGAGCAGTACTTC.

The DNA of the CDR3 is TGTGCCAGCAGGGGGGGGATTAGCAATCAGCCCCAGCATTTT. Translating it yields CASRGGISNQPQHF. The chain uses TRBV28 and TRBJ1-5; TRBD1 is a possible D gene (5 bases). The germline CDR1 and CDR2 sequences are MDHEN and SYDVKM. The CDR3 is 14 amino acids. V was pared by 6 bases and J by 0 bases, with 9 bases between.

V gene TRBV11-2 combines with J gene TRBJ1-1; D possibly corresponds to TRBD1 (5 bases). Trimming pared 5 bases from V and 3 bases from J, leaving 10 bases between. The CDR3 sequence is 13 residues long. From germline, CDR1 is SGHAT and CDR2 FQNNGV. The CDR3 is CASSETGDTEAFF. The CDR3 region has the DNA TGTGCCAGCAGCGAAACAGGAGACACTGAAGCTTTCTTT. Full variable domain (remainder filled in from reference TRBV11-2 and TRBJ1-1): EAGVAQSPRYKIIEKRQSVAFWCNPISGHATLYWYQQILGQGPKLLIQFQNNGVVDDSQLPKDRFSAERLKGVDSTLKIQPAKLEDSAVYLCASSETGDTEAFFGQGTRLTVV.

This clone was counted once. The CDR3 is CASSRLVGSWNTEAFF. The CDR3 bases are TGTGCCAGCTCACGCCTTGTGGGGTCTTGGAACACTGAAGCTTTCTTT. The chain has TRBV18 and TRBJ1-1; the D is unclear. This CDR3 region has 16 residues. Trimming cost V 4 bases and J 1 base, with 16 bases left between them. Per germline, CDR1 KGHSH and CDR2 LQKENI.

The chain recombines TRBV2 with TRBJ2-7; maybe TRBD2 (5 bases). The CDR3 is 13 amino acids. Per germline, CDR1 SNHLY and CDR2 FYNNEI. The V end was cut by 8 bases, the J end by 5 bases, with 16 bases between. The DNA of the CDR3 is TGTGCCAGCGTGAACGGACTCTCGGACGAGCAGTACTTC. Translated: CASVNGLSDEQYF.

This chain connects TRBV9 to TRBJ1-3; D call uncertain. Germline V gene sequence: CDR1 SGDLS, CDR2 YYNGEE. Trimming took off 3 bases at V and 4 bases at J, with 11 bases between the two ends. This CDR3 spans 14 amino acids. For the CDR3, the DNA is TGTGCCAGCAGCGAGGCCGGGCACGGAAACACCATATATTTT. Its protein is CASSEAGHGNTIYF.

This rearrangement joins TRBV5-1 to TRBJ2-2; weak D call: TRBD2 (5 bases). V was shortened by 0 bases and J by 2 bases, with 11 bases between the two germline ends. CDR1 SGHRS and CDR2 YFSETQ come from the germline V gene. CDR3 length: 16 amino acids. For the CDR3, the DNA is TGCGCCAGCAGCTTGGTTAGTGACTATAACACCGGGGAGCTGTTTTTT. Protein: CASSLVSDYNTGELFF. The full variable domain, completed using reference TRBV5-1 and TRBJ2-2, is KAGVTQTPRYLIKTRGQQVTLSCSPISGHRSVSWYQQTPGQGLQFLFEYFSETQRNKGNFPGRFSGRQFSNSRSEMNVSTLELGDSALYLCASSLVSDYNTGELFFGEGSRLTVL.

The chain employs TRBV2 and TRBJ2-1; TRBD1 aligns across 10 bases. J gave up 8 bases and V 8 bases, and 12 bases lay outside the gene matches. The germline CDR1 and CDR2 sequences are SNHLY and FYNNEI. The CDR3 spans 15 residues. CDR3 DNA sequence: TGTGCCAGCCAGCCCCGGGACAGGGGTTGGTATGAGCAGTTCTTC. Its translation is CASQPRDRGWYEQFF.